The rows below give T cell receptor beta chains drawn from one sample of a study of blood T cell repertoires in COVID-19. Only in-frame clones appear in the TCRdb table, and some are missing; sequencing was by immunoSEQ multiplex PCR. Of 200,000 to 250,000 clones listed, 89% are singletons. Sequencing used peripheral blood. Receptors were obtained from a woman in her forties with acute or convalescent COVID-19. CDR3s include the opening cysteine and the closing phenylalanine or tryptophan. Each record gives: CDR3 length, clone size, J gene, D gene, V gene, CDR3 protein, CDR3 DNA. D genes are given only for firm matches. Rows give clone size only sometimes, using once, few, many, or a class for an expanded clone.

length: 14; size: .; J: TRBJ1-2; D: TRBD1; V: TRBV11-2; CDR3: CASSFGQGPVGYTF; DNA: TGTGCCAGCAGCTTCGGACAGGGCCCTGTGGGCTACACCTTC
length: 12; size: few; J: TRBJ1-1; D: TRBD1; V: TRBV5-8; CDR3: CASSSWTGEAFF; DNA: TGTGCCAGCAGCTCTTGGACAGGTGAAGCTTTCTTT
length: 14; size: .; J: TRBJ1-6; D: .; V: TRBV2; CDR3: CASSRTAYNSPLHF; DNA: TGTGCCAGCAGCCGGACAGCTTATAATTCACCCCTCCACTTT
length: 13; size: many; J: TRBJ2-5; D: .; V: TRBV24-1; CDR3: CATSDSPRETQYF; DNA: TGTGCCACCAGTGACTCCCCTCGAGAGACCCAGTACTTC
length: 14; size: few; J: TRBJ2-2; D: .; V: TRBV6-1; CDR3: CASSEGTVTGELFF; DNA: TGTGCCAGCAGTGAAGGGACAGTCACCGGGGAGCTGTTTTTT
length: 15; size: .; J: TRBJ1-3; D: .; V: TRBV4-1; CDR3: CASSQDDYYGNTIYF; DNA: TGCGCCAGCAGCCAAGATGACTATTACGGAAACACCATATATTTT
length: 13; size: .; J: TRBJ1-2; D: .; V: TRBV6-1; CDR3: CASSEDGVYGYTF; DNA: TGTGCCAGCAGTGAAGATGGAGTCTATGGCTACACCTTC
length: 15; size: .; J: TRBJ1-2; D: .; V: TRBV27; CDR3: CASSLFGGAFYGYTF; DNA: TGTGCCAGCAGTTTATTTGGGGGGGCCTTCTATGGCTACACCTTC
length: 16; size: .; J: TRBJ2-5; D: TRBD2; V: TRBV3-1/TRBV3-2; CDR3: CASSQNSGGRGETQYF; DNA: TGTGCCAGCAGCCAAAATAGCGGGGGGCGGGGAGAGACCCAGTACTTC
length: 17; size: .; J: TRBJ1-6; D: TRBD1; V: TRBV5-1; CDR3: CASSQEGTGRNNSPLHF; DNA: TGCGCCAGCAGTCAGGAGGGGACAGGCCGGAATAATTCACCCCTCCACTTT